This T cell receptor (beta chain) was found in a study of cytomegalovirus exposure and HLA in healthy donors (dated by TCRdb to 2017 to 2019). For the wider study: An earlier analysis of approximately 550 of the donors reported 250 to 300 Gb of sequence data and 100 million to 130 million unique TCR beta sequences from 150 million to 200 million T cells. In a later genetic analysis, genome-wide SNP genotypes for about 65% of the roughly 670 donors were used, and that subset was treated as a discovery cohort. The study combined high-throughput TCR immunosequencing, statistical association of individual TCRs with disease status, and machine learning to predict cytomegalovirus infection status. The later analysis used no new phenotypic data to find candidate immune exposures, relying instead on TCR beta sequences and their occurrence across donors. An early release covering more than 500 HLA-typed donors comprised about 300 gigabases of sequencing data and tens of millions of unique TCR sequences. Of the roughly 390 genotyped donors, about 80% fell in the genetic ancestry cluster associated with self-reported Caucasian donors. All discovery cohort repertoires had been generated on a single sequencing platform. The study aimed to test whether cataloging public T cell receptors could reveal signatures of past pathogen exposure. The number of typed donors differed by locus: roughly 629-630 for A, B, C, DRB1 and DQB1; some 540 for DQA1; about 600 for DPA1; and some 430 for DPB1. Using immunosequencing, the study profiled T cell repertoires from around 680 subjects and related those repertoires to cytomegalovirus serostatus. To study patterns of TCR occurrence, a later analysis re-analyzed previously published TCR beta repertoires from 700 or so donors and added high-resolution HLA genotyping. Class I and class II HLA loci were covered by the typing at four-digit resolution. Because of strong linkage in the cohort, roughly 5 DR-DQ haplotypes were treated as single units for association and clustering. An earlier analysis of some 500 of the donors used high-throughput TCR beta sequencing to judge whether each TCR beta V gene segment behaved as functional or pseudogenic. Among about 400 genotyped donors of the cohort, an average of about 240,000 unique TCR beta nucleotide sequences was sequenced per donor, of which 15% to 20% were non-productive. Donor age, sex, ethnicity and CMV serostatus were collected together with the repertoire data. Besides the first cohort of 666 subjects, a separate validation cohort made up of 120 different subjects was used.

Library preparation was by the immunoSEQ multiplex PCR assay. The multiplex PCR relied on a mix of 60 forward primers for TCR Vbeta segments and 13 reverse primers for TCR Jbeta segments. The CDR3 region of rearranged TCR beta genes was amplified from genomic DNA by a multiplex PCR assay. Amplified TCR beta libraries were sequenced as 87-base-pair reads on the Illumina HiSeq System. The source study handled its data this way. Across the roughly 640 repertoires, a later analysis counted around 80 million unique TCR beta chains, some 11 million of which were shared by at least two donors. To remove PCR and sequencing errors, raw reads were error-corrected and collapsed into unique sequences using a nearest-neighbor algorithm that merged closely related sequences. To assign V, D and J gene segments, CDR3 sequences were aligned to IMGT reference sequences. For a sequence to be retained, at least a six-nucleotide match to both a V gene segment and a J gene segment was required. Rearrangements were classified as productive when the CDR3 lacked stop codons and remained in frame with V and J, and all other rearrangements were classified as non-productive. Following IMGT convention, CDR3 was defined as the stretch from the second conserved V-encoded cysteine up to the conserved J-encoded phenylalanine. The earlier analysis of 500 to 600 of the donors excluded sequences that lacked an unambiguous match to a single V gene segment. In an earlier analysis of around 600 of the donors, V segments were called functional above 56.7% productive rearrangements and were called segregating when the between-donor standard deviation exceeded 5%. A statistical classification framework was developed to diagnose cytomegalovirus status using the catalog of TCR beta chain sequences. A later analysis assigned V and J genes by comparing TCR nucleotide sequences with IMGT/GENE-DB human TR gene sequences. Using the TCRdist pipeline, a later analysis assigned CDR3 sequences along with most-parsimonious VDJ recombination scenarios. A later analysis defined each TCR beta chain by its CDR3 amino acid sequence plus V-gene family, and excluded reads lacking a unique V-gene family. To address suspected cross-contamination and a sequencing artifact, a later analysis removed roughly 580 highly shared, low-generation-probability nucleotide sequences. A later analysis calculated a clonal expansion index for each public chain from normalized within-repertoire ranks of inferred template counts. Generation probabilities in a later analysis came from a VDJ recombination model fitted to out-of-frame rearrangements, and those results were checked against IGoR. Hypergeometric tests were used in a later analysis to score TCR-TCR, TCR-HLA and TCR-CMV co-occurrence, with a repertoire-size bias correction applied to the TCR pairs. A later analysis estimated false discovery rates by permuting HLA or CMV assignments 20 times. A later analysis grouped co-occurring TCRs with DBSCAN, adding TCRdist sequence similarity when clustering within HLA-allele-positive subsets. Repertoires with fewer than 30,000 or more than 120,000 public chains were left out of co-occurrence clustering, as were about five repertoires with anomalous nucleotide sharing. The source is immuneACCESS, and TCRdb retained only in-frame sequences with V and J called. Part of the clones is not carried over; for the studies checked, unresolved V genes explain less than half of this, and the remainder is unexplained. Clonal size and the V and J genes are those of that table, whereas D and trimming came from the DNA. The sample table contains 100,000 to 150,000 clones; only one count was recorded for 83% of them. Of the sample, about 3.7% falls within the top ten clones.

Comments on this clone: Its antigen is not yet known. No qualities accompany the bases; no much larger clone lies one base away.

The germline V gene gives CDR1 as SQVTM and CDR2 as ANQGSEA. Deletion took 7 bases off V and 8 bases off J, with a span of 14 bases between the germline ends. Reading from cysteine to phenylalanine, the CDR3 counts 12 amino acids. Only the CDR3 DNA is retained, 36 bases long and in frame from the first base. The cohort comprised hundreds of healthy bone marrow donors. Cohort members were all nominally healthy when sampled, although unrecorded immune exposures were likely present. The donor was CMV seropositive and belonged to the group of a few hundred seropositive cohort members. Every donor gave a peripheral blood sample, and the peripheral blood mononuclear cells from that sample were used for TCR beta sequencing. Genomic DNA was extracted from the blood cell samples with the Qiagen DNeasy Blood Extraction Kit. The paper's findings and limits, for the study overall: When HLA alleles, especially DR and DQ, strongly co-occurred, attributing TCR associations to individual alleles was difficult. Because some donors lacked HLA typing at each locus, the association tests relied only on the typed subset. The 87-base-pair reads could not distinguish some IMGT-functional V segments, including TRBV6-2 and TRBV6-3, so those segments were excluded. V-gene and J-gene trimming of TCR beta chains was associated with a missense DCLRE1C variant in a later genetic analysis, and the association was replicated in an independent cohort. In both the original and validation cohorts, the classifier was reported to diagnose cytomegalovirus status with high specificity and sensitivity. A group of highly shared sequence variants was considered likely to be a technical artifact of the sequencing pipeline. Compared with the 666-donor mean, donors in an Asian-associated ancestry cluster had fewer N-insertions in productive TCRs, according to a later genetic analysis. The authors suggested that the approach could potentially be extended to other disease states and immunological phenotypes. The cohort was sequenced for TCR beta chains only, and without alpha or paired-chain data the features that could be detected were limited. The study listed approximately 150 TCR beta chains as associated with cytomegalovirus. Correlated functional status among segregating V segments might reflect linkage disequilibrium, but an unknown experimental factor could not be ruled out. A further reported finding was that TCR beta sequences accurately predicted the HLA-A and HLA-B alleles for most subjects in the first cohort. In an earlier analysis of approximately 590 of the donors, most TCR beta V segments were observed in productive rearrangements about 87% or about 30% of the time, broadly matching IMGT annotations. While some public TCRs were present in many individuals, most TCR sequences turned up only very rarely across donors. In a later analysis, 15,000 to 20,000 TCR beta sequences were associated with specific HLA alleles at a false discovery rate of 0.05. In a later analysis, most CMV-associated TCR beta chains were found to appear HLA-restricted, with HLA associations seemingly driven largely by CMV exposure. A few of the identified cytomegalovirus-associated TCR beta chains were confirmed in vitro to be specific for cytomegalovirus antigens. The earlier analysis of 450 to 700 of the donors excluded some 16 rarely observed V segments, including chromosome 9 orphons, because counts were too low. The only immune exposure information available for the cohort was CMV serostatus. A later analysis reported that several top co-occurrence clusters appeared linked to parvovirus B19, influenza, CMV and Epstein-Barr virus. The presence/absence analyses assumed that sequencing depth was roughly uniform across donors, and that assumption may not be true. In a later analysis, the rate of TCR association differed among HLA loci, with DRB1 alleles having the most associated TCRs and HLA-C alleles having the fewest. A later analysis found that HLA-associated TCR beta chains were more clonally expanded and had lower generation probabilities than equally common non-associated chains.

The TCR was taken from a middle-aged woman in good health and CMV-seropositive. This chain is built from TRBV29-1 and TRBJ1-4; TRBD1 is possibly the D segment (5 matching bases). The source material was PBMCs. The DNA reads TGCAGCGCCCGCCAGGGAGGCGAAAAACTGTTTTTT. This gives the protein CSARQGGEKLFF.